The 10 T cell receptor beta chains reported below all come from one sample, sequenced in a study of shared clonotypes between healthy human individuals. CD45RO-negative cells were positively selected for CCR7, leaving out terminally differentiated effector memory CD45RA+ cells. The table came from immunoSEQ multiplex PCR; TCRdb's copy has only in-frame clones and leaves some out. The sample yields millions of clones, roughly 94% seen once. Sequencing input: naive CD8+ T cells sorted from blood. All receptors derive from a man between 18 and 35 years old in good health.

A word on this clone: Other DNA sequences in the sample encode the same CDR3. The chain recombines TRBV6-6 with TRBJ2-7; D might be TRBD1 (5 bases). This CDR3 has 13 amino acids. Germline values: CDR1 MNHNY, CDR2 SVGAGI (reference sequence). The V gene lost 0 bases and the J gene lost 4 bases, with 7 bases spanning the gap. The CDR3 DNA follows: TGTGCCAGCAGTTACTCGCAGGGTTACGAGCAGTACTTC. It is translated as CASSYSQGYEQYF.

This clone has just one count. The chain uses TRBV27 and TRBJ2-3; no definite D call. The length of the CDR3 is 14 residues. Germline assignment: CDR1 MNHEY and CDR2 SMNVEV (reference sequence). Trimming shortened V by 2 bases and J by 4 bases, and 10 bases separated the two germline ends. CDR3 region: CASSLQVLPDTQYF. CDR3 nucleotide sequence: TGTGCCAGCAGTTTACAAGTCCTCCCAGATACGCAGTATTTT.

The chain's CDR3 is CASSLGQSIQETQYF. CDR3 DNA sequence: TGTGCCAGCAGCTTGGGACAGTCGATACAAGAGACCCAGTACTTC. V usage is TRBV5-8 and J usage is TRBJ2-5; TRBD1 might be the D (5 bases). The germline gives CDR1 SGHTS, CDR2 YDEGEE. This CDR3 has 15 amino acids. V lost 0 bases to trimming and J lost 2 bases, with 11 bases between them.

The chain employs TRBV5-6 and TRBJ1-4, with D perhaps matching TRBD1 (5 bases). The CDR3 loop spans 15 amino acids. Trimming took off 1 base at V and 8 bases at J, with 15 bases between the two ends. Germline assignment: CDR1 SGHDT and CDR2 YYEEEE. The CDR3 sequence: CASSLSSGGDEKLFF. DNA of the CDR3: TGTGCCAGCAGCTTGTCGTCCGGGGGAGACGAAAAACTGTTTTTT.

The V call is TRBV5-6, the J call TRBJ1-2, with TRBD1 identical over 9 bases. The germline V gene encodes CDR1 SGHDT and CDR2 YYEEEE. J gave up 4 bases and V 4 bases, and 11 bases lay outside the gene matches. This CDR3 contains 16 residues. The CDR3, as DNA: TGTGCCAGCAGCCTTGCTTCTGGGACAGGGTTCTATGGCTACACCTTC. It yields the protein CASSLASGTGFYGYTF.

The chain is built from TRBV15 and TRBJ1-2; D perhaps matches TRBD1 (6 bases). Germline lookup yields CDR1 LNHNV and CDR2 YYDKDF (reference sequence). The CDR3 is made up of 17 amino acids. The V end was cut by 2 bases, the J end by 0 bases, with 16 bases between. The CDR3 region is CATSRTRTARPNYGYTF. CDR3 DNA sequence: TGTGCCACCAGCAGAACTCGGACAGCCCGTCCTAACTATGGCTACACCTTC.

This chain uses TRBV30 with TRBJ1-1; unclear D gene. The length of the CDR3 is 12 residues. V was trimmed by 0 bases and J by 6 bases, leaving 8 bases between them. Germline-derived CDR1 and CDR2 are GTSNPN and SVGIG (reference sequence). The CDR3 reads CAWSVGSPEAFF. The CDR3 bases are TGTGCCTGGAGTGTAGGGTCCCCTGAAGCTTTCTTT.

The chain combines TRBV19 with TRBJ1-1, with unresolved D. The germline gives CDR1 LNHDA, CDR2 SQIVND (reference sequence). The CDR3 is made up of 14 amino acids. Between the trimmed V and J ends, which lost 9 bases and 1 base, there was a span of 15 bases. CDR3 sequence: CASNYVGANTEAFF. CDR3 sequence (DNA): TGTGCCAGCAACTATGTGGGTGCGAACACTGAAGCTTTCTTT.

CDR3 residues: CATSRDPAGQGAREQYF. CDR3 in DNA: TGTGCCACCAGCAGAGATCCTGCGGGACAGGGGGCTAGGGAGCAGTACTTC. The chain links TRBV15 to TRBJ2-7; 12 nucleotides match TRBD1. Unmatched junction bases numbered 10, after V lost 0 bases and J lost 7 bases. This CDR3 is 17 amino acids long. The germline CDR1 and CDR2 sequences are LNHNV and YYDKDF (reference sequence).

The V gene is TRBV11-3, the J gene TRBJ2-1; D is unclear. Deletions cut 5 bases from V and 0 bases from J, with 5 bases between. There are 13 residues in the CDR3. Germline loops: CDR1 SGHNT, CDR2 YENEEA. For the CDR3, the DNA is TGTGCCAGCAGCACTGACTCCTACAATGAGCAGTTCTTC. Translating it yields CASSTDSYNEQFF.